One sample yielded the 20 T cell receptor beta chains listed below, sequenced in a study of human T cells and chemical hapten exposure. The time point here: patch test 2, 6 weeks after DPC sensitization. The treatment here: therapeutic diphenylcyclopropenone sensitization with weekly scalp DPC. TCRdb analysed the RACE reads with MiXCR anew, one entry per CDR3 protein. Here the sample spans about 350,000 distinct CDR3 sequences, under 6.5% being singletons. The material sequenced was whole blood, taken in connection with sensitization to the hapten diphenylcyclopropenone (DPC). Every receptor here comes from a young woman with alopecia areata. Some clones in this sample may be carry-over from other donors' samples.

This clonotype was picked up many times. CDR3 nucleotides: TGTGCCAGCAGTTTAGTGGCAGGGAATCAGCCCCAGCATTTT. This encodes CASSLVAGNQPQHF. This chain links TRBV28 with TRBJ1-5; tentatively, D is TRBD1 (5 bases). The CDR3 loop spans 14 amino acids. The ends were cut back, 2 bases at V and 4 bases at J, with 9 bases in the middle. Germline CDR1 MDHEN, CDR2 SYDVKM.

The chain joins TRBV18 to TRBJ1-6; D is possibly TRBD1 (6 bases). Germline V lookup: CDR1 KGHSH, CDR2 LQKENI. The CDR3 totals 16 residues. V lost 3 bases to trimming and J lost 14 bases, with 23 bases between them. DNA for the CDR3: TGTGCCAGCTCACCCACCAACGGGGGCCGGGAGGAGGCCCTCCACTTT. Its protein product is CASSPTNGGREEALHF.

This clonotype has a count of ten or more. The CDR3 DNA follows: TGTGCCAGCAGCGGAGCGGGGGGCTCGGACGGCTACACCTTC. The encoded protein is CASSGAGGSDGYTF. The chain links TRBV7-2 to TRBJ1-2; a weak D match, TRBD1 (6 bases). Germline V gene sequence: CDR1 SGHTA, CDR2 FQGNSA. The V end lost 5 bases, the J end lost 8 bases, and 18 bases lay between the germline ends. This CDR3 contains 14 residues. The full variable domain, in which reference TRBV7-2 and TRBJ1-2 provide the parts outside the CDR3, is GAGVSQSPSNKVTEKGKDVELRCDPISGHTALYWYRQSLGQGLEFLIYFQGNSAPDKSGLPSDRFSAERTGGSVSTLTIQRTQQEDSAVYLCASSGAGGSDGYTFGSGTRLTVV.

This clonotype was seen more than once but under ten times. This chain joins TRBV20-1 and TRBJ2-6; D gene uncertain. The CDR3 has 14 residues. In germline, CDR1 is DFQATT, CDR2 SNEGSKA (reference sequence). The germline V and J ends were trimmed by 5 bases and 0 bases, with 8 bases remaining between them. The CDR3 coding sequence is TGCAGTGCTTCTCCCCCCTCTGGGGCCAACGTCCTGACTTTC. Protein sequence: CSASPPSGANVLTF.

V usage is TRBV4-2 and J usage is TRBJ1-4; D is undetermined. With 0 bases removed from V and 4 bases from J, the gap between germline ends came to 12 bases. The CDR3 is 16 amino acids. Germline CDR1 reads LGHNA; CDR2 reads YNFKEQ. The DNA for the CDR3 is TGTGCCAGCAGCCAAGAGTTGCGGCGGAGTAATGAAAAACTGTTTTTT. Its translation is CASSQELRRSNEKLFF.

The V gene is TRBV29-1, the J gene TRBJ2-3; 14 bases align to TRBD2. Losses at the gene ends were 0 bases for V and 4 bases for J; bases not matched to a gene: 6. Germline V gives CDR1 SQVTM, CDR2 ANQGSEA. The CDR3 sequence is 17 residues long. The DNA of the CDR3 is TGCAGCGTTGAAGATCCACGACTAGCGGGGGGGGCAGATACGCAGTATTTT. It specifies CSVEDPRLAGGADTQYF.

The rearrangement links TRBV15 to TRBJ2-3; 9 nucleotides line up with TRBD2. Unmatched junction bases numbered 6, after V lost 3 bases and J lost 2 bases. CDR1 is LNHNV and CDR2 is YYDKDF in the germline V gene (reference sequence). The CDR3 covers 16 residues. CDR3 residues: CATSSRTSEFTDTQYF. CDR3 bases: TGTGCCACCAGCAGCCGGACTAGCGAATTCACAGATACGCAGTATTTT.

This clonotype was recorded a few times. V is TRBV6-5 and J is TRBJ2-5; D not resolved. The germline V and J ends were trimmed by 7 bases and 2 bases, with 14 bases remaining between them. CDR3 size: 14 residues. Germline CDR1 and CDR2: MNHEY and SVGAGI. The CDR3 loop reads CASNPWGEQETQYF. The CDR3 DNA is TGTGCCAGCAACCCGTGGGGTGAGCAAGAGACCCAGTACTTC.

This clonotype turned up a few times. V usage is TRBV11-1 and J usage is TRBJ1-4, with unresolved D. Per the germline V gene, CDR1 is SGHAT and CDR2 is FQDESV (reference sequence). Trimming left V 5 bases short and J 1 base short, with 11 bases between. The CDR3 consists of 15 residues. The CDR3 loop is CASSPNVGTNEKLFF. CDR3 in DNA: TGTGCCAGCAGCCCGAATGTTGGAACTAATGAAAAACTGTTTTTT.

This clonotype turned up a few times. V and J are TRBV28 and TRBJ2-7; 7 positions agree with TRBD1. Germline CDR1 and CDR2: MDHEN and SYDVKM. V was clipped by 4 bases and J by 3 bases; unmatched bases: 6. CDR3 length: 14 amino acids. The CDR3 region is CASSSGQAYYEQYF. The CDR3 DNA reads as TGTGCCAGCAGTTCCGGACAGGCTTACTACGAGCAGTACTTC.

The chain uses TRBV21-1 and TRBJ2-7; the table's D call, TRBD1, has no DNA check behind it. TRBV21-1 is given as a pseudogene. This CDR3 comprises 15 residues. The CDR3 region has the DNA TGTGCCAGCAGGAGGACAGGGGCTCAGATGAGGGAGCAGTACTTC. Protein product: CASRRTGAQMREQYF.

This chain connects TRBV3-1 to TRBJ2-5; 8 nucleotides align to TRBD2. The CDR3 has 15 amino acids. Germline CDR1 reads LGHDT; CDR2 reads YNNKEL (reference sequence). After removal of 1 base from V and 5 bases from J, the junction contained 6 bases not matched to a gene. The CDR3 reads CASSQGRGAYETQYF. The CDR3 region has the DNA TGTGCCAGCAGCCAAGGGCGGGGGGCTTACGAGACCCAGTACTTC.

The genes are TRBV20-1 and TRBJ1-2; no definite D call. The CDR3 contains 12 residues. CDR1 is DFQATT, CDR2 SNEGSKA, per germline (reference sequence). The CDR3 spells CRAADRIYGYTF. CDR3 DNA: TGCAGGGCCGCCGACCGCATCTATGGCTACACCTTC.

About this clonotype itself: Lacking the conserved final phenylalanine or tryptophan, this CDR3 likely reflects a read error. This chain joins TRBV7-3 and TRBJ1-2, with D uncertain. The V gene's germline CDR1 is SGHTA and CDR2 FQGTGA. Trimming took 5 bases from V and 2 from J, leaving 21 bases between them. The CDR3 contains 17 residues. The CDR3 sequence: CASSPSPGPLPNYGYTL. The CDR3 DNA follows: TGTGCCAGCAGCCCCAGCCCCGGCCCGCTACCAAACTATGGCTACACCCTC.

This clonotype was seen at least ten times. The chain joins TRBV2 to TRBJ1-1, with D perhaps matching TRBD1 (6 bases). The length of the CDR3 is 14 residues. Germline CDR1 reads SNHLY; CDR2 reads FYNNEI. V lost 7 bases, J lost 3 bases, and 15 bases lay in between. CDR3 amino acids: CASKPRGVDTEAFF. CDR3 in DNA: TGTGCCAGCAAGCCCAGGGGAGTTGACACTGAAGCTTTCTTT.

The DNA for the CDR3 is TGTGCCAGCAGCCAAGGAGTGGGCAGCGGGCAAGAGACCCAGTACTTC. Translating it yields CASSQGVGSGQETQYF. The V gene is TRBV4-2, the J gene TRBJ2-5; a possible D gene is TRBD2 (6 bases). CDR1 and CDR2 (germline): LGHNA, YNFKEQ. This CDR3 has 16 amino acids. Trimming took 1 base from V and 2 from J, leaving 14 bases between them.

The chain carries TRBV12-3 or TRBV12-4 and TRBJ2-1; D is unresolved. The CDR3 runs 14 residues. V dropped 1 base and J dropped 10 bases, with 14 bases sitting between them. The CDR3 region is CASSLVLRESEQFF. The CDR3 DNA reads as TGTGCCAGCAGTTTAGTCTTACGAGAGAGCGAGCAGTTCTTC.

In this sample, this clonotype turned up a few times. The rearrangement joins TRBV20-1 to TRBJ2-3, with D perhaps matching TRBD1 (6 bases). Trimming shortened V by 6 bases and J by 3 bases, and 10 bases separated the two germline ends. This CDR3 region has 12 residues. Germline assignment: CDR1 DFQATT and CDR2 SNEGSKA (reference sequence). CDR3 amino acids: CSARGVTDTQYF. In DNA, the CDR3 is TGCAGTGCCAGGGGCGTGACAGATACGCAGTATTTT.

There are many counts of this clonotype. The chain links TRBV7-9 to TRBJ2-1, with D perhaps TRBD2 (5 bases). Germline CDR1 and CDR2: SEHNR and FQNEAQ (reference sequence). The ends were cut back, 1 base at V and 0 bases at J, with 16 bases in the middle. The CDR3 is 18 residues long. The CDR3 spells CASSLEAGGPHSYNEQFF. CDR3 in DNA: TGTGCCAGCAGCTTAGAGGCGGGCGGGCCACACTCCTACAATGAGCAGTTCTTC.

Only a few counts were recorded for this clonotype. This rearrangement joins TRBV13 to TRBJ2-1; D is uncertain. Between the trimmed V and J ends, which lost 2 bases and 3 bases, there was a span of 11 bases. Germline V gene sequence: CDR1 PRHDT, CDR2 FYEKMQ (reference sequence). The CDR3 has 15 residues. CDR3: CASSLRRLDYNEQFF. In DNA, the CDR3 is TGTGCCAGCAGCTTAAGACGTCTCGACTACAATGAGCAGTTCTTC.